This T cell receptor (beta chain) was recorded in a study of T cells in Graves' hyperthyroidism and ophthalmopathy. Study summary: The blood sample was taken at first diagnosis, before treatment began.

A note on this clonotype: Antigen unknown. Possible read error: a much larger clone is one base away.

Germline values: CDR1 LNHNV, CDR2 YYDKDF (reference sequence). Between the trimmed V and J ends, which lost 1 base and 8 bases, there was a span of 24 bases. The CDR3 runs to 18 residues. Notes on the study in general: Model-based prediction identified ophthalmopathy a median 6.5 months prior to its onset.

Patients aged 18 to 65 with hyperthyroidism were newly diagnosed, with duration under 2 months. Patients were excluded for uncontrolled infection, other autoimmune disease, pregnancy or lactation. Authors of the study amplified TCR beta CDR3 regions from RNA transcripts. In the first-round RT-PCR of the TCR CDR3, the HTBI primer set was used. Using its own MiXCR run on the multiplex PCR reads, TCRdb lists one record per CDR3 protein. The table lists around 300,000 distinct CDR3 sequences, about 14% of them singletons, with around 23% in the top ten. The source of this sequence is a woman aged 25 to 39 with Graves' hyperthyroidism. The chain joins TRBV15 to TRBJ2-1, with D perhaps matching TRBD1 or TRBD2 (5 bases each). The source material was blood. Here the CDR3 DNA reads TGTGCCACCAGCAGAGTAAGCGTCCGGGACCTTGAACCCCATGAGCAGTTCTTC. Translation: CATSRVSVRDLEPHEQFF.